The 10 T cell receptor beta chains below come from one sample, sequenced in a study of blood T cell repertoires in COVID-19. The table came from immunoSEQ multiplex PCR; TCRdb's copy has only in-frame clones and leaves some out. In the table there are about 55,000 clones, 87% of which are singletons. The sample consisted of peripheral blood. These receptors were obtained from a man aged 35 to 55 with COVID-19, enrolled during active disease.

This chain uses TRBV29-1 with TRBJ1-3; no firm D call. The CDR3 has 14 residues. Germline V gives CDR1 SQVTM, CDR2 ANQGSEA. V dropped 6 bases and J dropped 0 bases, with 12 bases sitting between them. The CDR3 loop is CSVAGSVSGNTIYF. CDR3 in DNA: TGCAGCGTCGCAGGATCCGTCTCTGGAAACACCATATATTTT.

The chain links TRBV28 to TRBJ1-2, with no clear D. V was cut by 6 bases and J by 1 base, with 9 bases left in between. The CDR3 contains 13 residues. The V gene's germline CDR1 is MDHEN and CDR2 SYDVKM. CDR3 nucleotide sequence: TGTGCCAGCAGGCCGGGTTATAACTATGGCTACACCTTC. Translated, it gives CASRPGYNYGYTF.

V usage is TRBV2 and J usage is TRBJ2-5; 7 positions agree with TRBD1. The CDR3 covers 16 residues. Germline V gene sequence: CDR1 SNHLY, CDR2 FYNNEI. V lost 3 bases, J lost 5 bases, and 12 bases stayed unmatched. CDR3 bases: TGTGCCAGCAGTGACGCCGCCAGGGGGAAAGAGGAGACCCAGTACTTC. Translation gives CASSDAARGKEETQYF.

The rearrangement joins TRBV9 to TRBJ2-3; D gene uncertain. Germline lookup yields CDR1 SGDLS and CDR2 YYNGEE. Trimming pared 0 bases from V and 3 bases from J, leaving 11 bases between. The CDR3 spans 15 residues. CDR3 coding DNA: TGTGCCAGCAGCGTAGGCGTAATCTTTACAGATACGCAGTATTTT. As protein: CASSVGVIFTDTQYF.

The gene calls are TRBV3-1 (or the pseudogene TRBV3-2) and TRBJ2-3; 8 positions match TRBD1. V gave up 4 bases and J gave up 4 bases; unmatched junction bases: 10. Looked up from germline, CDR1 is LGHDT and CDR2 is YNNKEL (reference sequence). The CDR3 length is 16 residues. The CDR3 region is CASSPGTGRRADTQYF. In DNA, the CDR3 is TGTGCCAGCAGCCCCGGGACAGGCCGCCGGGCAGATACGCAGTATTTT.

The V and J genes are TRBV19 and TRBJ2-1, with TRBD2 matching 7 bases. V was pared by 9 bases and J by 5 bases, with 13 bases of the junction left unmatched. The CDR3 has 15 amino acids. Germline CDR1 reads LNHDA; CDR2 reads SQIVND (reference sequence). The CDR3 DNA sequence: TGTGCCAGCCAATACGGGAGGTTTAGTAACAATGAGCAGTTCTTC. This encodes CASQYGRFSNNEQFF.

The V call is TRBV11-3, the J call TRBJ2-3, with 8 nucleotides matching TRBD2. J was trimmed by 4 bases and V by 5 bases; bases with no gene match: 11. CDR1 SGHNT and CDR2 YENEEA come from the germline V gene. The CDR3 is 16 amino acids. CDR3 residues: CASSRTAGERADTQYF. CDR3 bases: TGTGCCAGCAGCCGGACAGCGGGAGAGAGGGCAGATACGCAGTATTTT.

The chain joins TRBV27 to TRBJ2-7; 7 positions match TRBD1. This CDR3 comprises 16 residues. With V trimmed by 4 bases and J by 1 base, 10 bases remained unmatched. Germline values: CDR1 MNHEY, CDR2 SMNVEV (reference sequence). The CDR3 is CASSSDRESLSYEQYF. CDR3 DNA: TGTGCCAGCAGTTCAGACAGGGAATCCCTGTCCTACGAGCAGTACTTC.

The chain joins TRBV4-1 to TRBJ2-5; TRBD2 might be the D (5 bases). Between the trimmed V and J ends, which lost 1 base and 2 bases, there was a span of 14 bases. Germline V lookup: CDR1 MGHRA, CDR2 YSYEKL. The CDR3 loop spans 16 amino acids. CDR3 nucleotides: TGCGCCAGCAGCCAAGTAGGAGGAGGAAGTCAAGAGACCCAGTACTTC. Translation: CASSQVGGGSQETQYF.

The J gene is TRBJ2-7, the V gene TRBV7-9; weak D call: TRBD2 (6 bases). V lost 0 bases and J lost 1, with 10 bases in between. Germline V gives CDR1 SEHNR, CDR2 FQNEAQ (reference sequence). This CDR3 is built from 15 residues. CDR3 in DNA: TGTGCCAGCAGCTTAGCGGGACTCGCTTCCTACGAGCAGTACTTC. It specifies CASSLAGLASYEQYF.